This T cell receptor (beta chain) is drawn from a study of monozygotic twins with inflammatory bowel disease (dated by TCRdb to the late 2010s). In terms of the full investigation: The complete study included about 28 monozygotic twin pairs: 19 IBD-discordant Danish pairs and nine German pairs, of which four were IBD-concordant and five were IBD-discordant. Each individual had, on average, about 151 000 unique TCRalpha sequences and 181 000 unique TCRbeta sequences available for analysis. Disease-associated traits were sought mainly through comparisons between IBD patients and their genetically identical healthy co-twins within discordant pairs.

Turning to this clonotype: There is no known antigen for this receptor.

What the work shows at the level of the full study, not this receptor alone: Background noise and inter-individual variability may have been introduced into the repertoires by the differing immunosuppressive treatments among patients. Repertoire similarity did not differ between concordant and discordant twins, possibly due to limited statistical power. Compared with healthy twins, IBD patients shared fewer clonotypes with other individuals, and the difference was most pronounced in patients with signs of disease activity. The analysis was unable to tell apart different T cell subtypes. The results gave no support for a single strong signal or clonotype linked to IBD. Measured by the inverse Simpson index, TCRbeta repertoire diversity was lower in IBD patients than in their healthy co-twins.

The method behind the library was 5' RACE. For each TCR library, around 3,800 ng of total RNA was used. For each sample, cDNA synthesis was carried out in eight separate reactions using SMARTScribe reverse transcriptase. During cDNA synthesis, unique molecular identifiers containing a 6-nucleotide sample barcode were introduced by template switching. Two nested PCRs of around 15 and 10 cycles amplified the TCRalpha and TCRbeta cDNA, and bead purification followed each PCR. Before amplification, the cDNA was both treated with uracil DNA-glycosylase and purified with the QIAquick PCR purification kit. In the second PCR, Illumina TruSeq-compatible adapters and sample-specific barcodes were added. TapeStation and Qubit were used to check library quality and concentration, and 4 to 6 ng of each library went into the pool. Sequencing of the pooled libraries was done on an Illumina HiSeq2500 single-index Rapid Run using custom sequencing primers and 2 x 100 bp reads. As for the original processing: UMI-based consensus assembly with MiGEC version 1.2.6 was used to correct PCR and sequencing errors. V(D)J alignment, clonotype assembly and CDR3 extraction were performed with MiXCR version 2.1.1. To normalise gene usage, clonotype sharing and MAIT/NKT TCR abundance, the analysis used the top 1000, 10 000 and 20 000 clonotypes per sample. After downsampling to 27 000 UMIs, diversity was calculated as the inverse Simpson index using the vegan R package. Paired Mann-Whitney U tests on discordant twin pairs were used, with Benjamini-Hochberg multiple-testing correction. TCRdb reprocessed the reads and provides one entry for every CDR3 protein sequence; no DNA is given. These V and J calls derive from TCRdb rather than the authors' analysis. The table held for this sample gives some 190,000 distinct CDR3 sequences. The ten largest clones take up about 8% of the sample.

A roughly 2.5 ml peripheral blood sample was drawn into PAXgene tubes per donor and stored at -80°C. Without T cell sorting, total RNA was isolated from whole blood using the PAXgene blood miRNA kit on an automated QIAcube. Peripheral blood from monozygotic twin pairs concordant or discordant for inflammatory bowel disease was subjected to deep TCRalpha and TCRbeta repertoire profiling with unique molecular barcoding. Smoking habits were recorded for all twin pairs, and each individual was classified as a current, former or never smoker. Based on the germline V gene, the CDR1 and CDR2 sequences are MGHRA and YSYEKL. Spanning cysteine to phenylalanine, the CDR3 consists of 17 amino acids. Only the protein sequence is given.

What was sequenced was blood. The V and J genes are TRBV4-1 and TRBJ2-5; TCRdb proposes TRBD1, but this gene call is untestable without DNA. This receptor was identified in a human donor with ulcerative colitis or Crohn's disease, or a healthy co-twin of an affected twin (not recorded which). CDR3 reads: CASSQLRGGRAQETQYF.